This T cell receptor beta chain was profiled in a study of blood T cell repertoires in COVID-19. Participant ages covered about 18 to 89 years across 20 to 25 US areas. Membership in each cohort depended on participant-reported clinical history. Two negative PCRs, clearance, or symptom resolution characterized the recovered Cohort 3 donors. The CDR3 has 14 amino acids. Germline trimming cut 2 bases from V and 9 bases from J; bases unmatched to any gene: 5. Germline V gene lookup returns CDR1 KGHDR and CDR2 SFDVKD. Source study methods: Reference gene primer amplification in the assay estimated nucleated cell counts. Assay: immunoSEQ multiplex PCR; the TCRdb copy retains only in-frame clones and omits some. V and J calls and clone size are those listed in that table; D and trimming were worked out from the DNA. The sample has 200,000 to 250,000 clones, around 90% seen once.

The sample consisted of PBMCs or T cells enriched from blood (not recorded which). The chain uses TRBV24-1 and TRBJ2-1, with 8 bases fitting TRBD2. The TCR comes from a man under 40 who had recovered from COVID-19. As DNA, the CDR3 is TGTGCCACCAGTGATTCCGGGGGGGCGGGTGAGCAGTTCTTC. Protein sequence: CATSDSGGAGEQFF.